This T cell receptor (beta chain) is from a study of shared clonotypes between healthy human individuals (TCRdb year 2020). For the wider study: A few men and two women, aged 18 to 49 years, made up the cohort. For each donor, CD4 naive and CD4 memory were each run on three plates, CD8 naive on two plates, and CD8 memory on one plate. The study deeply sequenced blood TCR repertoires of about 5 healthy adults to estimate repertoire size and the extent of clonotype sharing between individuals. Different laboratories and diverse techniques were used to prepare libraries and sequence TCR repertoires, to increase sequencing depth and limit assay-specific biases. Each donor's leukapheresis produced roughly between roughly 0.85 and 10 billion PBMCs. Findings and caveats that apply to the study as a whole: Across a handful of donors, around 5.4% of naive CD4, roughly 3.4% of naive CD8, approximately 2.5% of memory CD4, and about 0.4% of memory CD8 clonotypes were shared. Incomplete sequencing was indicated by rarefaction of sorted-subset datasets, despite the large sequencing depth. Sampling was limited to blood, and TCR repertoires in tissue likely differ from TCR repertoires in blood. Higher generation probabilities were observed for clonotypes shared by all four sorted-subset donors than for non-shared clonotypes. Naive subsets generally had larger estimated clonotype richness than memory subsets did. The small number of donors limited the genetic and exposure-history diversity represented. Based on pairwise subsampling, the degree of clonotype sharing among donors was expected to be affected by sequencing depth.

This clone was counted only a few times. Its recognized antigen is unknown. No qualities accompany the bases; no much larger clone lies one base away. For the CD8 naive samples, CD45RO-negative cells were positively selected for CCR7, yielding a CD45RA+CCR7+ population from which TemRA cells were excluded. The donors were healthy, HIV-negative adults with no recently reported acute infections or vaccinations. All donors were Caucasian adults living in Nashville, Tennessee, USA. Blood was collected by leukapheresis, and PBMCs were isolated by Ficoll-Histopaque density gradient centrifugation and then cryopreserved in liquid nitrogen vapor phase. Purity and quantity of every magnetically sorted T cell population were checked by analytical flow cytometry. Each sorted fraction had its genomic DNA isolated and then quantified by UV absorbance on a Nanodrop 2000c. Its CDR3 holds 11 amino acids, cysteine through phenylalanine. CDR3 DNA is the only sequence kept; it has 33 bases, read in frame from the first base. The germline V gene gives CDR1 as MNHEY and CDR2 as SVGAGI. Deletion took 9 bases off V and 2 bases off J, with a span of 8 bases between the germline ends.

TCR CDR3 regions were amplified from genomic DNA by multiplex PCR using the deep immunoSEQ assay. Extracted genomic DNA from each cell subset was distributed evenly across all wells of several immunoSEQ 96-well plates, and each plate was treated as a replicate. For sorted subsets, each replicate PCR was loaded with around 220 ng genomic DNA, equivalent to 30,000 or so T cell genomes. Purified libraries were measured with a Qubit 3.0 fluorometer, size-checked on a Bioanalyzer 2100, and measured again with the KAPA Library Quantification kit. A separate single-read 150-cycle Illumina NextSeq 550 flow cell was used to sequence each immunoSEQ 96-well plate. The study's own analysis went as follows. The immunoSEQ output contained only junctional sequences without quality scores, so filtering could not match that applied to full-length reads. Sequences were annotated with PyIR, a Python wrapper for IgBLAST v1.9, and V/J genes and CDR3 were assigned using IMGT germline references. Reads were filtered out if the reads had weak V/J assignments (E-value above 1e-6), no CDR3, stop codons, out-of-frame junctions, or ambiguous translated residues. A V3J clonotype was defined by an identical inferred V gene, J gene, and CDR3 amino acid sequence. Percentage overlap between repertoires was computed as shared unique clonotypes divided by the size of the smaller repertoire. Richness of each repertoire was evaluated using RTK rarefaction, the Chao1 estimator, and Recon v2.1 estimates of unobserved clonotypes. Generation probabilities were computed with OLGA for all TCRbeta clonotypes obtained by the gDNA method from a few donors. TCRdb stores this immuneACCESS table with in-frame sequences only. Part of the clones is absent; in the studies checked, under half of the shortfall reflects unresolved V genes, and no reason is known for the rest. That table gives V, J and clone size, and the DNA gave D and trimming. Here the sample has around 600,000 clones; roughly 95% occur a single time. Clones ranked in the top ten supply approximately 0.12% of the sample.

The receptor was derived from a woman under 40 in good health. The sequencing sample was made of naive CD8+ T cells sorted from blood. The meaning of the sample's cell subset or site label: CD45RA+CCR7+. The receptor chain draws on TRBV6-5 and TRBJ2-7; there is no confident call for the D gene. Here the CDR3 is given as CASGPPYEQYF. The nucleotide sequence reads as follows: TGTGCCAGTGGACCTCCCTACGAGCAGTACTTC.